The present T cell receptor (beta chain) was sequenced within a study of T-cell memory formation after mild COVID-19. Study conclusions and caveats: Of the contracting clones, CD4+ ones lay mainly in CM and EM, and CD8+ ones in EMRA.

CDR1 is SQVTM and CDR2 is ANQGSEA in the germline V gene. Unmatched junction bases numbered 16, after V lost 6 bases and J lost 4 bases. The CDR3 runs 18 residues. In its sample, this clonotype was seen many times. As yet, its antigen is unknown. Sample barcodes and UMIs were carried by the TCR alpha and TCR beta cDNA libraries that 5'RACE generated with constant-segment primers. TCRdb recomputed calls from the 5' RACE reads with MiXCR, one row per CDR3 protein. The table lists just over 400,000 distinct CDR3 sequences, around a quarter of them singletons. This clonotype originated in an adult woman who had mild COVID-19 (a few samples of this study predate the infection). Cell type and time point are not known. The chain combines TRBV29-1 with TRBJ2-3; 13 bases line up with TRBD2. The sample consisted of PBMCs or a T cell subset sorted from them (not recorded which). The CDR3 DNA follows: TGCAGCGTGGGTTGGACTAGCGGGAGCGTAGGAGGAGCAGATACGCAGTATTTT. Residues: CSVGWTSGSVGGADTQYF.